This T cell receptor (beta chain) was captured by sequencing in a study of cytotoxic CD8 clonotypes in ibrutinib-treated CLL. The wider study: Patient counts were ten to eleven relapsed/refractory, roughly 15 treatment-naive and about 17 IGHV unmutated.

Assay: immunoSEQ multiplex PCR; the TCRdb copy retains only in-frame clones and omits some. The sample shows about 85,000 clones, about four fifths of them seen only once. The V end was cut by 4 bases, the J end by 2 bases, with 9 bases between. Germline lookup yields CDR1 SGHTA and CDR2 FQGTGA. The CDR3 loop spans 15 amino acids. The sequence came from a human donor with chronic lymphocytic leukemia. The sequencing used PBMCs, collected after 12 months of ibrutinib treatment. The V and J genes are TRBV7-3 and TRBJ2-6, with unresolved D. CDR3 sequence (DNA): TGTGCCAGCAGCTACCCCACGCCTGGGGCCAACGTCCTGACTTTC. It codes for CASSYPTPGANVLTF.